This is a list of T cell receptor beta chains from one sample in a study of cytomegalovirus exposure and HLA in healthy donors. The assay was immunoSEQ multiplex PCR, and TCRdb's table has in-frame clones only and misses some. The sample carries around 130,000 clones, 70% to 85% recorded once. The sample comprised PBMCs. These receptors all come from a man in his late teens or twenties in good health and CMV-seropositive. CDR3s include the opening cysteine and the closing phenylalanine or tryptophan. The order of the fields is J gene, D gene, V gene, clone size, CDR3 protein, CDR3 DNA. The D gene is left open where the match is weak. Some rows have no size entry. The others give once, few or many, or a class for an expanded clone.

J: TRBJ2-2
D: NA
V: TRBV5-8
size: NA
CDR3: CASSATGLSGELFF
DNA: TGTGCCAGCAGCGCGACAGGTCTATCAGGGGAGCTGTTTTTT

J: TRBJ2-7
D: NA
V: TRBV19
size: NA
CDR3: CASSLELSSYEQYF
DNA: TGTGCCAGTAGTTTGGAGCTTAGCTCCTACGAGCAGTACTTC

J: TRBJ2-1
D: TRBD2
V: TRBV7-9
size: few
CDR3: CASSLGTSGFGGSYNEQFF
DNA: TGTGCCAGCAGCTTAGGGACTAGCGGGTTTGGGGGCTCCTACAATGAGCAGTTCTTC

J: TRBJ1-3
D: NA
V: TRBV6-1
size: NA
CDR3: CALTQGTRNTIYF
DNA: TGTGCACTTACCCAGGGTACGAGGAACACCATATATTTT

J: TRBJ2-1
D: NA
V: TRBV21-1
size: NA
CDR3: CASGTSGKIRSYNEQFF
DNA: TGTGCCAGCGGGACTAGCGGGAAAATTCGGTCCTACAATGAGCAGTTCTTC

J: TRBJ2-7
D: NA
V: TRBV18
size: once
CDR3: CASSPQRVTTNYEQYF
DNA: TGTGCCAGCTCACCACAACGGGTCACTACCAACTACGAGCAGTACTTC

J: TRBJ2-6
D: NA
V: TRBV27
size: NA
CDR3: CASSLTGSGANVLTF
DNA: TGTGCCAGCAGTCTCACAGGGAGTGGGGCCAACGTCCTGACTTTC

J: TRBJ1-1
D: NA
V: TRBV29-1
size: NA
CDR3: CSAIDTEAFF
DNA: TGCAGCGCCATAGACACTGAAGCTTTCTTT

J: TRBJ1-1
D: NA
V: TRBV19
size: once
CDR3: CASSFDEEANTEAFF
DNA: TGTGCCAGTAGTTTCGATGAAGAGGCGAACACTGAAGCTTTCTTT

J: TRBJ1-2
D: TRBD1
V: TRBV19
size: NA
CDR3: CASSPYRGRNYGYTF
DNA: TGTGCCAGTAGTCCTTACAGGGGGCGCAACTATGGCTACACCTTC

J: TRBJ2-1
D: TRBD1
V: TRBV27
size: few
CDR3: CASSLATTNRGTYNEQFF
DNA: TGTGCCAGCAGTTTGGCCACCACCAACAGGGGGACTTACAATGAGCAGTTCTTC

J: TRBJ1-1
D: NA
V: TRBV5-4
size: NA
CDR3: CASSSGGMNTEAFF
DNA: TGTGCCAGCAGCTCCGGAGGGATGAACACTGAAGCTTTCTTT

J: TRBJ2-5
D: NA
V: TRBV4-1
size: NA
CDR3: CASSQEQQLGETQYF
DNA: TGCGCCAGCAGCCAAGAACAACAGCTGGGAGAGACCCAGTACTTC

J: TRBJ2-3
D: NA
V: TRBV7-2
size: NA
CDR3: CASRTLADTQYF
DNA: TGTGCCAGCAGAACACTAGCAGATACGCAGTATTTT

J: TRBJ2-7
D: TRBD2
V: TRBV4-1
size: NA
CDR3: CASSQAPSGFSYEQYF
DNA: TGCGCCAGCAGCCAAGCTCCTAGCGGGTTTTCCTACGAGCAGTACTTC

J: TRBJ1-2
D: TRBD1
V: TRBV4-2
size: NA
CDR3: CASSQDRQGASGYTF
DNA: TGTGCCAGCAGCCAAGACCGACAGGGGGCGAGTGGCTACACCTTC

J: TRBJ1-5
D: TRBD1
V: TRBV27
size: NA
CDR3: CASSFQGAWQPQHF
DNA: TGTGCCAGCAGTTTCCAGGGGGCTTGGCAGCCCCAGCATTTT

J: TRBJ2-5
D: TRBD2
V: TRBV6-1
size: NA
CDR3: CASRAGGHQETQYF
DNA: TGTGCCTCCAGGGCGGGGGGACACCAAGAGACCCAGTACTTC

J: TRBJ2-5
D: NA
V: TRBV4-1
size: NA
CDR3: CASSQGAIQETRYF
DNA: TGCGCCAGCAGCCAAGGAGCGATTCAAGAGACCCGGTACTTC

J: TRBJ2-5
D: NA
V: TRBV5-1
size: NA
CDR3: CASSFDTNQETQYF
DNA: TGCGCCAGCAGCTTCGACACCAACCAAGAGACCCAGTACTTC

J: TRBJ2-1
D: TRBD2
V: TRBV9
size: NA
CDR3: CASSPQRAGGTYNEQFF
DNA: TGTGCCAGCAGCCCCCAGCGTGCGGGAGGGACCTACAATGAGCAGTTCTTC

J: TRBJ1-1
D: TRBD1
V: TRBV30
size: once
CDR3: CAWRDRVGTEAFF
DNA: TGTGCCTGGAGGGACAGGGTCGGCACTGAAGCTTTCTTT

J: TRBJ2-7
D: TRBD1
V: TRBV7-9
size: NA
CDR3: CASSSPGQGGWEQYF
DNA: TGTGCCAGCAGCTCCCCGGGACAGGGGGGATGGGAGCAGTACTTC

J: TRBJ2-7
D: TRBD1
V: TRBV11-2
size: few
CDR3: CASSDRDRPYEQYF
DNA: TGTGCCAGCAGTGACCGGGACAGGCCCTACGAGCAGTACTTC

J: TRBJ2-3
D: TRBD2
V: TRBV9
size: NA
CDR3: CASSVEGSGGVTDTQYF
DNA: TGTGCCAGCAGCGTAGAGGGTAGCGGGGGCGTTACAGATACGCAGTATTTT

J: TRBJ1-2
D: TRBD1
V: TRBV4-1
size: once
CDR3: CASSQGWGQGSYRYTF
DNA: TGCGCCAGCAGCCAAGGGTGGGGACAGGGAAGTTATCGCTACACCTTC

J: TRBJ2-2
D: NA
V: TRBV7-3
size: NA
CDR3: CASSPLGGQTGELFF
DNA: TGTGCCAGCAGCCCACTCGGGGGGCAAACCGGGGAGCTGTTTTTT

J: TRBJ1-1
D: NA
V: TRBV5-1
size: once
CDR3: CASIGQANTEAFF
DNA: TGCGCCAGCATCGGACAAGCAAACACTGAAGCTTTCTTT

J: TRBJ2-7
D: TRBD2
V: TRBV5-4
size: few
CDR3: CASSLTSGGSYEQYF
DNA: TGTGCCAGCAGCCTGACTAGCGGGGGCTCCTACGAGCAGTACTTC

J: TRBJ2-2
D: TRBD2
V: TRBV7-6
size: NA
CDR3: CASSLASGGQGTGELFF
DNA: TGTGCCAGCAGCTTAGCTAGCGGGGGCCAGGGCACCGGGGAGCTGTTTTTT

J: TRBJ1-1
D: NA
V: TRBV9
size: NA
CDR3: CASSTDSLNTEAFF
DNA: TGTGCCAGCAGTACCGACAGCTTGAACACTGAAGCTTTCTTT

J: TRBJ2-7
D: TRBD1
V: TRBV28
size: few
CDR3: CASSTYDRGYEQYF
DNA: TGTGCCAGCAGCACCTACGACAGGGGCTACGAGCAGTACTTC

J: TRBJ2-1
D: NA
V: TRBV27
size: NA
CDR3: CATRMTGLFYNEQFF
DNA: TGTGCCACCAGAATGACAGGTCTATTTTACAATGAGCAGTTCTTC

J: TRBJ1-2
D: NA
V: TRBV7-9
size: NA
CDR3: CASSFGEANYGYTF
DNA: TGTGCCAGCAGCTTCGGTGAAGCTAACTATGGCTACACCTTC

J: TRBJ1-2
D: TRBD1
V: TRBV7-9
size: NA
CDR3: CSSSPSSRDRGYYGYTF
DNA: TGTTCCAGCAGCCCTAGTTCGCGGGACAGGGGGTACTATGGCTACACCTTC

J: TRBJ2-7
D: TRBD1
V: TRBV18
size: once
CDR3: CASSGQGAYEQYF
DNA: TGTGCCAGCTCAGGGCAGGGGGCCTACGAGCAGTACTTC

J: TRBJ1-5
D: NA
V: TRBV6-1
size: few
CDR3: CASSPHINSNQPQHF
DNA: TGTGCCAGCAGCCCTCACATAAATAGCAATCAGCCCCAGCATTTT

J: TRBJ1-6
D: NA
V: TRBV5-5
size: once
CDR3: CASSLDRVDNSPLHF
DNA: TGTGCCAGCAGCTTGGACAGGGTAGATAATTCACCCCTCCACTTT

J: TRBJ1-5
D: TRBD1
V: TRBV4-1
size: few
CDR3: CASSWRQGPFYSNQPQHF
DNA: TGCGCCAGCAGCTGGAGACAGGGACCATTTTATAGCAATCAGCCCCAGCATTTT

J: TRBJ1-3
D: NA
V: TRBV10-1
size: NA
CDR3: CASSEYPQVESSGNTIYF
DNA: TGCGCCAGCAGTGAATATCCGCAGGTAGAGTCCTCTGGAAACACCATATATTTT

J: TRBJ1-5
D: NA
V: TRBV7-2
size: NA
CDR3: CASSATGLLQPQHF
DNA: TGTGCCAGCAGCGCGACAGGTCTCCTCCAGCCCCAGCATTTT

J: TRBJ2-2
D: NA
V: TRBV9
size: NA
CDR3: CASSVSGTPNTGELFF
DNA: TGTGCCAGCAGCGTATCGGGGACTCCGAACACCGGGGAGCTGTTTTTT

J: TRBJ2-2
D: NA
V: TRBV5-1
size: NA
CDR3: CASSLGQDVAGELFF
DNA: TGCGCCAGCAGCTTGGGACAAGACGTGGCCGGGGAGCTGTTTTTT

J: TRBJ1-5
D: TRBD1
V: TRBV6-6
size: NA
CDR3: CASKTGGGQPQHF
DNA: TGTGCCAGCAAAACAGGGGGTGGCCAGCCCCAGCATTTT

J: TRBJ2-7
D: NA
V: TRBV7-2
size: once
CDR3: CASSPGRAYEQYF
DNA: TGTGCCAGCAGCCCAGGCAGGGCCTACGAGCAGTACTTC

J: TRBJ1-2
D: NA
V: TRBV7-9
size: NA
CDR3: CASSLEGDYGYTF
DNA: TGTGCCAGCAGCTTAGAAGGGGACTATGGCTACACCTTC

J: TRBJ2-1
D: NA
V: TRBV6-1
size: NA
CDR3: CASSEGWGGGSRNNEQFF
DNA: TGTGCCAGCAGTGAAGGATGGGGTGGGGGGAGCCGGAACAATGAGCAGTTCTTC

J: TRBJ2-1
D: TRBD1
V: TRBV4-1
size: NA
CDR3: CASSQKMRDRERNEQFF
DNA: TGCGCCAGCAGCCAGAAAATGAGGGACAGGGAGCGCAATGAGCAGTTCTTC

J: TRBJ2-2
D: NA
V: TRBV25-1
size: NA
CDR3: CASSESWGQEKNTGELFF
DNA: TGTGCCAGCAGTGAATCTTGGGGGCAGGAAAAAAACACCGGGGAGCTGTTTTTT

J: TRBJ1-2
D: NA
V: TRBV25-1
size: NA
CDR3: CASSEWGSYGYTF
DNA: TGTGCCAGCAGTGAATGGGGCAGCTATGGCTACACCTTC

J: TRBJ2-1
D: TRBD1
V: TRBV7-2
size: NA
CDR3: CASTRVGQGAHEQFF
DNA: TGTGCCAGCACTAGGGTGGGACAGGGGGCTCATGAGCAGTTCTTC

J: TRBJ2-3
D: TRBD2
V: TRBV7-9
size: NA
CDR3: CASSRGEGDPSTDTQYF
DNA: TGTGCCAGCAGCCGAGGGGAGGGTGATCCTAGCACAGATACGCAGTATTTT

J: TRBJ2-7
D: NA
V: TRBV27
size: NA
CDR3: CASSLSGQGYRYEQYF
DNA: TGTGCCAGCAGTTTATCGGGCCAGGGATATAGGTACGAGCAGTACTTC

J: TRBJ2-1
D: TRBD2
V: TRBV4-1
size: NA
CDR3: CASSQVPSGSTYEQFF
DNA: TGCGCCAGCAGCCAAGTTCCTAGCGGGAGTACCTATGAGCAGTTCTTC

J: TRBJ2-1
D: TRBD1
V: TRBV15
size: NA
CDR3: CATSRAGTAYNEQFF
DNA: TGTGCCACCAGCAGAGCCGGGACAGCCTACAATGAGCAGTTCTTC

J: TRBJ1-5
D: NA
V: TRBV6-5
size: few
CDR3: CASSYGSSNQPQHF
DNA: TGTGCCAGCAGTTACGGCAGTAGCAATCAGCCCCAGCATTTT

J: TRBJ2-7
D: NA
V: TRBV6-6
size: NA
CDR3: CASRAGNEQYF
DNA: TGTGCCAGCAGGGCGGGGAACGAGCAGTACTTC